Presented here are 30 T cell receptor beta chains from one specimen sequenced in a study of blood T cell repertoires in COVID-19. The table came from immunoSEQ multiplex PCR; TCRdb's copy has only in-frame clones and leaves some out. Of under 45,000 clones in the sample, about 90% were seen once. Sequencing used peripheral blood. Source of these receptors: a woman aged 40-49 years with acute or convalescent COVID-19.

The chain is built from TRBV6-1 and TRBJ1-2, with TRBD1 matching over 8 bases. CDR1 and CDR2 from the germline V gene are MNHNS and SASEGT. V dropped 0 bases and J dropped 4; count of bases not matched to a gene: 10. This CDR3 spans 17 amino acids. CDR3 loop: CASSEAIDRGRSYGYTF. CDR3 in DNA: TGTGCCAGCAGTGAAGCTATAGACAGGGGAAGGAGCTATGGCTACACCTTC.

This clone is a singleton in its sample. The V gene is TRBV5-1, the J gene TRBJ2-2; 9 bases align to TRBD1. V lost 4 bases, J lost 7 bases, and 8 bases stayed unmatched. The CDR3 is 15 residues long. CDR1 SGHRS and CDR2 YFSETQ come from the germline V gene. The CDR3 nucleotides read TGCGCCAGCAGCCCATGGGACAGGGAGATCGGGGAGCTGTTTTTT. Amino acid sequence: CASSPWDREIGELFF.

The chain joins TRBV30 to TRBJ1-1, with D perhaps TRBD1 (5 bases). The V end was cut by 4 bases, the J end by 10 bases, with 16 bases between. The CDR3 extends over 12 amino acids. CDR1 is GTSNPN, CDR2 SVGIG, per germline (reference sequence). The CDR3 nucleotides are TGTGCCTGGATTGGGAGGGGTGGCGGAGCTTTCTTT. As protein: CAWIGRGGGAFF.

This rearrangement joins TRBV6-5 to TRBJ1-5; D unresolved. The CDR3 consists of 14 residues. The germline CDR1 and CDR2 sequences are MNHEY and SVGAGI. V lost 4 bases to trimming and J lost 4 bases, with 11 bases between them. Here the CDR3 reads CASSFVGGNQPQHF. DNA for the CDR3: TGTGCCAGCAGTTTTGTAGGAGGAAATCAGCCCCAGCATTTT.

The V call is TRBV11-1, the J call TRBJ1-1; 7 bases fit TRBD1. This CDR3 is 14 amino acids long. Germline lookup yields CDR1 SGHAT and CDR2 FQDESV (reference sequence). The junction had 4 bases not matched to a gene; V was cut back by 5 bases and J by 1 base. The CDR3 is CASSAGQKNTEAFF. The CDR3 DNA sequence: TGTGCCAGCAGCGCGGGACAGAAGAACACTGAAGCTTTCTTT.

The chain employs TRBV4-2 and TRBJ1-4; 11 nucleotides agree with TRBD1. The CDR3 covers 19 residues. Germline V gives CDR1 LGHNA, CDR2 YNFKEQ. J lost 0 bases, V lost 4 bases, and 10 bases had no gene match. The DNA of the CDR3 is TGTGCCAGCAGCCCGACCCCCGGGACAGGGGGGGCAACTAATGAAAAACTGTTTTTT. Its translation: CASSPTPGTGGATNEKLFF.

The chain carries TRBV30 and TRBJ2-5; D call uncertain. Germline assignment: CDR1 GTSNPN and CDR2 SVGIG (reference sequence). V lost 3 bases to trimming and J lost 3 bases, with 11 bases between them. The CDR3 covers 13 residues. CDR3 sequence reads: CAWSAGVKETQYF. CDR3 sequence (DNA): TGTGCCTGGAGCGCTGGAGTTAAAGAGACCCAGTACTTC.

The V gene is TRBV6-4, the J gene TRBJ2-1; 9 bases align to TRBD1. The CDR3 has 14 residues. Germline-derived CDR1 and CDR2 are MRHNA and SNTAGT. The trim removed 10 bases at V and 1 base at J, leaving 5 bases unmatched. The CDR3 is CATRGQGSYNEQFF. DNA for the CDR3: TGTGCCACCCGGGGACAGGGATCCTACAATGAGCAGTTCTTC.

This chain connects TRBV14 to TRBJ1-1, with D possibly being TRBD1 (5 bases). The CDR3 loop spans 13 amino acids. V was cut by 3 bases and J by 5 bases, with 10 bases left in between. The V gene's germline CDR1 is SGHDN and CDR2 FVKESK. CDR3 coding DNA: TGTGCCAGCAGCCATCCCGGGGGTACTGAAGCTTTCTTT. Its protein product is CASSHPGGTEAFF.

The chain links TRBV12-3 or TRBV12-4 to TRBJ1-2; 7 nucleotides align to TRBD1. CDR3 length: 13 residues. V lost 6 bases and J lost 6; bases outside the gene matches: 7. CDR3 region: CASSMTGTDGYTF. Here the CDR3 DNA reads TGTGCCAGCAGCATGACAGGGACCGATGGCTACACCTTC.

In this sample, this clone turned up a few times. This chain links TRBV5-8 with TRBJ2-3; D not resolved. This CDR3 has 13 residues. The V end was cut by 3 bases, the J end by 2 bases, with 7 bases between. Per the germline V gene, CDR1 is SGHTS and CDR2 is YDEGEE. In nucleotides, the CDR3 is TGTGCCAGCAGCTCCGTTAACACAGATACGCAGTATTTT. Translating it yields CASSSVNTDTQYF.

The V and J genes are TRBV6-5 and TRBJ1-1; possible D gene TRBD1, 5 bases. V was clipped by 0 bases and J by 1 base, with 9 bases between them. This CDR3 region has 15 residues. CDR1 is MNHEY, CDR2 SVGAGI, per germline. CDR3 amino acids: CASSYSTAGNTEAFF. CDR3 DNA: TGTGCCAGCAGTTACTCGACAGCAGGGAACACTGAAGCTTTCTTT.

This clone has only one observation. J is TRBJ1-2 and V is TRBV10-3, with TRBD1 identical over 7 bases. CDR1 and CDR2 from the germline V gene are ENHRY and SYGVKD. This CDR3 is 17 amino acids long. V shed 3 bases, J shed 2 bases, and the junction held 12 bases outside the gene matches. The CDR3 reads CAISDLQLQGSNYGYTF. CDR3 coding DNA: TGTGCCATCAGTGACCTGCAATTACAGGGGTCCAACTATGGCTACACCTTC.

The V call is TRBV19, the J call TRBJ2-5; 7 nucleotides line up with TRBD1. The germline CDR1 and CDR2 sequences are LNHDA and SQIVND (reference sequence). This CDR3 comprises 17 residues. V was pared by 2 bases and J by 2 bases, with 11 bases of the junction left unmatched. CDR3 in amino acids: CASSIIRAGGRQETQYF. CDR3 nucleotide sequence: TGTGCCAGTAGTATAATAAGGGCAGGGGGAAGACAAGAGACCCAGTACTTC.

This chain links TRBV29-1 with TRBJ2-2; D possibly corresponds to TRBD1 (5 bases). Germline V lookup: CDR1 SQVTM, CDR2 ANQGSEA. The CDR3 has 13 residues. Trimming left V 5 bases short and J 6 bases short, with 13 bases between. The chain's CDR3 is CSVRSSGSGELFF. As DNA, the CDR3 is TGCAGCGTTCGGTCCTCAGGGTCCGGGGAGCTGTTTTTT.

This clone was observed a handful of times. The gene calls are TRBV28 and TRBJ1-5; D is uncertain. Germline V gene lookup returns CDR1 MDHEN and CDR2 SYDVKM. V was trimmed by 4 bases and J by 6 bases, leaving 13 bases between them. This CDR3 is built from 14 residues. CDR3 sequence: CASSSQWGGQPQHF. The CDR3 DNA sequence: TGTGCCAGCAGTTCCCAGTGGGGAGGTCAGCCCCAGCATTTT.

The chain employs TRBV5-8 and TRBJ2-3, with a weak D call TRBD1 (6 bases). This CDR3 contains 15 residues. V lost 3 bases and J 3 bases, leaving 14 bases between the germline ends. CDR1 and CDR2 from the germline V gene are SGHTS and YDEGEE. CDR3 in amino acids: CASSSHRVGTDTQYF. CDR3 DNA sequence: TGTGCCAGCAGCTCACACAGGGTTGGGACAGATACGCAGTATTTT.

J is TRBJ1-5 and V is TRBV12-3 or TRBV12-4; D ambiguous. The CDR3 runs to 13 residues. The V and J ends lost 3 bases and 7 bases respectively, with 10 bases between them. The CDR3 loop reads CASSLPGFQPQHF. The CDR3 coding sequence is TGTGCCAGCAGTTTGCCGGGTTTCCAGCCCCAGCATTTT.

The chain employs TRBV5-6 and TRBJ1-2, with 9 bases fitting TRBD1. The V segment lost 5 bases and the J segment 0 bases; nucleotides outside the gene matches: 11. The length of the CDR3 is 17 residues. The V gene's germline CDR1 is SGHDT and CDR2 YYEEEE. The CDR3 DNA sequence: TGTGCCAGCAGAGAGACGACAGGGGGAACGTCTAACTATGGCTACACCTTC. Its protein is CASRETTGGTSNYGYTF.

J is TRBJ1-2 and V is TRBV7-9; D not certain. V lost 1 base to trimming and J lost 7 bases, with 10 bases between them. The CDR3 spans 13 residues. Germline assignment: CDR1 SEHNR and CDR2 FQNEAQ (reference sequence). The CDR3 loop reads CASSLDSPRGYTF. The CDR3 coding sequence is TGTGCCAGCAGCTTAGACAGCCCCCGTGGCTACACCTTC.

This CDR3 reads CASSQESGVGQPQHF. The CDR3 nucleotides read TGTGCCAGCAGCCAAGAATCAGGGGTAGGGCAGCCCCAGCATTTT. The chain joins TRBV4-2 to TRBJ1-5; possible D gene TRBD1, 6 bases. Germline V CDR1 and CDR2: LGHNA, YNFKEQ. This CDR3 comprises 15 residues. V lost 0 bases, J lost 7 bases, and 13 bases lay in between.

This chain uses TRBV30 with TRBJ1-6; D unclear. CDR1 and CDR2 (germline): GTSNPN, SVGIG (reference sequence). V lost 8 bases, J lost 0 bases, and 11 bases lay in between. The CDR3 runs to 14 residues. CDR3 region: CARGVSSYNSPLHF. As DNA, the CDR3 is TGTGCCCGAGGCGTGAGCTCCTATAATTCACCCCTCCACTTT.

CDR3 region: CASRQGNEAFF. As DNA, the CDR3 is TGTGCCAGCAGACAGGGGAATGAAGCTTTCTTT. V and J are TRBV6-5 and TRBJ1-1; the match to TRBD1 covers 7 bases. CDR3 length equals 11 residues. V dropped 6 bases and J dropped 7; count of bases not matched to a gene: 2. The V gene's germline CDR1 is MNHEY and CDR2 SVGAGI.

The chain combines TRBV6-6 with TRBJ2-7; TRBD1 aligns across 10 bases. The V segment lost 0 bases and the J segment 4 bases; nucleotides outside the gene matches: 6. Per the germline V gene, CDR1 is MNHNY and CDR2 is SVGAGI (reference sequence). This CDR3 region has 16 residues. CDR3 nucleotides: TGTGCCAGCAGTTACTCCTCGACAGGGGGCGGATACGAGCAGTACTTC. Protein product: CASSYSSTGGGYEQYF.

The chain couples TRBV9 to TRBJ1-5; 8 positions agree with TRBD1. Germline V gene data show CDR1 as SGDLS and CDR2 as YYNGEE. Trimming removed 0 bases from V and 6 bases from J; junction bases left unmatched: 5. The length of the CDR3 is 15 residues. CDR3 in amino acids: CASSVEGQVGQPQHF. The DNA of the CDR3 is TGTGCCAGCAGCGTAGAGGGACAGGTGGGTCAGCCCCAGCATTTT.

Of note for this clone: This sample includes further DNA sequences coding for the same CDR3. CDR3 sequence: CASSLIRTGEQYF. Here the CDR3 DNA reads TGTGCCAGCAGTTTAATAAGGACAGGGGAGCAGTACTTC. The chain combines TRBV28 with TRBJ2-7; TRBD1 agrees at 8 bases. This CDR3 spans 13 amino acids. Looked up from germline, CDR1 is MDHEN and CDR2 is SYDVKM. The junction had 4 bases not matched to a gene; V was cut back by 2 bases and J by 7 bases.

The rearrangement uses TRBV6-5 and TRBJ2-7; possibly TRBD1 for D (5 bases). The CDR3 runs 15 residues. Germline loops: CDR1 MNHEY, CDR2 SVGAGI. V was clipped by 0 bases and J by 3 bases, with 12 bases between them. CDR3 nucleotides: TGTGCCAGCAGTTACTCGACAGCGTACTACTACGAGCAGTACTTC. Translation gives CASSYSTAYYYEQYF.

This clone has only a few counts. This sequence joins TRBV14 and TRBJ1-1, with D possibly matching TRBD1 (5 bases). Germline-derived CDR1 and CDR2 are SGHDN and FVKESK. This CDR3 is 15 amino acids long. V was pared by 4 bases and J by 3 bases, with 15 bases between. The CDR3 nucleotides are TGTGCCAGCAGCCCTATCGGGGGAACTCACACTGAAGCTTTCTTT. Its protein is CASSPIGGTHTEAFF.

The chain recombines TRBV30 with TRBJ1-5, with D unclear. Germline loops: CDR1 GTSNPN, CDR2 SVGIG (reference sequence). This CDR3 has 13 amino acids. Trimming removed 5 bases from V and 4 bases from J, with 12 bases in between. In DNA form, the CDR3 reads TGTGCCTGGTCCCGTCATCAGAATCAGCCCCAGCATTTT. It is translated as CAWSRHQNQPQHF.

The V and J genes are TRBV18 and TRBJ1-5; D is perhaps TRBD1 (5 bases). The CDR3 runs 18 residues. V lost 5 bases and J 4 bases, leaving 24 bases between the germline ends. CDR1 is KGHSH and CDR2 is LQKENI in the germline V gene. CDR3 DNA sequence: TGTGCCAGCTCATCCCGACGGACCCCAGGGAGGGAAAATCAGCCCCAGCATTTT. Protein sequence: CASSSRRTPGRENQPQHF.